Below, 29 T cell receptor beta chains from the same sample are listed, as sequenced in a study of blood T cell repertoires in COVID-19. Libraries were prepared by immunoSEQ multiplex PCR; TCRdb keeps only in-frame clonotypes and omits some of them. Here the sample spans 100,000 to 150,000 clones, under 85% being singletons. Sequenced: peripheral blood. These receptors were obtained from a man aged 40-49 years with active or convalescent COVID-19.

V and J are TRBV6-5 and TRBJ1-3, with a tentative D call TRBD1 (5 bases). Trimming removed 2 bases at V and 2 bases at J, with 10 bases between. The CDR3 runs to 15 residues. Germline V gene sequence: CDR1 MNHEY, CDR2 SVGAGI. CDR3: CASSYGSRAGNTIYF. In DNA, the CDR3 is TGTGCCAGCAGTTACGGGTCCAGGGCTGGAAACACCATATATTTT.

V gene TRBV3-1 (or the pseudogene TRBV3-2) combines with J gene TRBJ1-2; unclear D gene. The germline CDR1 and CDR2 sequences are LGHDT and YNNKEL (reference sequence). This CDR3 contains 13 residues. V dropped 4 bases and J dropped 5 bases, with 11 bases sitting between them. CDR3 in amino acids: CASSRDTRYGYTF. CDR3 sequence (DNA): TGTGCCAGCAGCCGTGACACTCGTTATGGCTACACCTTC.

The gene calls are TRBV4-2 and TRBJ2-5; 12 positions agree with TRBD2. In germline, CDR1 is LGHNA, CDR2 YNFKEQ. The CDR3 loop spans 16 amino acids. Trimming cost V 0 bases and J 5 bases; bases outside gene matches: 4. The CDR3 DNA follows: TGTGCCAGCAGCCAAGATCTAGCGGGGGGGCCGGAGACCCAGTACTTC. Translating it yields CASSQDLAGGPETQYF.

The chain links TRBV6-1 to TRBJ2-7; 11 bases are a match to TRBD1. The CDR3 loop spans 16 amino acids. CDR1 and CDR2 from the germline V gene are MNHNS and SASEGT. The ends lost 3 bases at V and 5 bases at J; junction bases unmatched: 9. In nucleotides, the CDR3 is TGTGCCAGCAGTGAGAGCCCCGGGACAGGGGGACACGAGCAGTACTTC. Translation: CASSESPGTGGHEQYF.

The chain links TRBV20-1 to TRBJ2-5; D unclear. Germline V CDR1 and CDR2: DFQATT, SNEGSKA (reference sequence). The CDR3 length is 11 residues. V lost 6 bases and J lost 4, with 9 bases in between. The CDR3 protein is CSARPGETQYF. The CDR3 DNA follows: TGCAGTGCGCGTCCCGGAGAGACCCAGTACTTC.

This clone was counted only a few times. The chain combines TRBV6-1 with TRBJ1-6; a weak D match, TRBD1 (5 bases). The germline gives CDR1 MNHNS, CDR2 SASEGT. Trimming stripped 3 bases from V and 7 bases from J, with 13 bases between. The CDR3 consists of 15 residues. CDR3 in DNA: TGTGCCAGCAGTGATGATAGACAGTGGAATTCACCCCTCCACTTT. Translating gives CASSDDRQWNSPLHF.

V is TRBV7-8 and J is TRBJ2-7, with 10 bases aligning to TRBD1. The ends lost 4 bases at V and 6 bases at J; junction bases unmatched: 3. This CDR3 is 13 amino acids long. CDR1 and CDR2 from the germline V gene are SGHVS and FQNEAQ. The CDR3 DNA reads TGTGCCAGCAGCTCGGACAGGGGGGTCGAGCAGTACTTC. Residues: CASSSDRGVEQYF.

The CDR3 DNA is TGTGCCAGCAGCCTGGGGGGGGGAGTAAGCGAAAAACTGTTTTTT. Protein sequence: CASSLGGGVSEKLFF. V usage is TRBV7-2 and J usage is TRBJ1-4; D is perhaps TRBD1 (5 bases). V was cut by 5 bases and J by 8 bases, with 18 bases left in between. CDR3 length equals 15 residues. The germline V gene has CDR1 SGHTA and CDR2 FQGNSA.

The chain joins TRBV5-6 to TRBJ1-5; D gene uncertain. The CDR3 totals 12 residues. V lost 5 bases to trimming and J lost 7 bases, with 10 bases between them. Per the germline V gene, CDR1 is SGHDT and CDR2 is YYEEEE. CDR3 protein: CASSSIGQPQHF. The CDR3, as DNA: TGTGCCAGCAGTTCGATCGGGCAGCCCCAGCATTTT.

This sequence joins TRBV13 and TRBJ2-5; weak D call: TRBD2 (6 bases). V was cut by 5 bases and J by 6 bases, with 13 bases left in between. The CDR3 consists of 13 residues. CDR1 and CDR2 (germline): PRHDT, FYEKMQ (reference sequence). This CDR3 reads CASSRPGEQTQYF. Here the CDR3 DNA reads TGTGCCAGCAGCCGGCCGGGGGAGCAGACCCAGTACTTC.

This chain links TRBV21-1 with TRBJ1-1; the table's D call TRBD1 went unverified against the DNA. TRBV21-1 is a recognized pseudogene. This CDR3 is 14 amino acids long. The CDR3 region has the DNA TGTGCCAGCAGGGACAGCCTTGAGAACACTGAAGCTTTCTTT. Its translation: CASRDSLENTEAFF.

The gene calls are TRBV5-1 and TRBJ2-7; 11 nucleotides line up with TRBD2. Per the germline V gene, CDR1 is SGHRS and CDR2 is YFSETQ. This CDR3 has 14 amino acids. Germline trimming cut 5 bases from V and 3 bases from J; bases unmatched to any gene: 4. The CDR3 coding sequence is TGCGCCAGCAGTTCCGGGACTAGCGGCTACGAGCAGTACTTC. It encodes CASSSGTSGYEQYF. Variable domain in full (rest from reference TRBV5-1 and TRBJ2-7): KAGVTQTPRYLIKTRGQQVTLSCSPISGHRSVSWYQQTPGQGLQFLFEYFSETQRNKGNFPGRFSGRQFSNSRSEMNVSTLELGDSALYLCASSSGTSGYEQYFGPGTRLTVT.

The sample holds a few counts of this clone. The genes are TRBV9 and TRBJ2-5; 9 bases align to TRBD2. Germline V CDR1 and CDR2: SGDLS, YYNGEE. The CDR3 is 14 residues long. The V segment lost 3 bases and the J segment 5 bases; nucleotides outside the gene matches: 5. This chain's CDR3 is CASSGDSGGETQYF. The CDR3 bases are TGTGCCAGCAGCGGGGATAGCGGGGGCGAGACCCAGTACTTC.

The chain joins TRBV30 to TRBJ1-4, with D tentatively TRBD1 (6 bases). Per the germline V gene, CDR1 is GTSNPN and CDR2 is SVGIG (reference sequence). The CDR3 is made up of 13 amino acids. Deletions cut 4 bases from V and 5 bases from J, with 11 bases between. CDR3 in DNA: TGTGCCTGGACCGGACAGATAAATGAAAAACTGTTTTTT. It translates to CAWTGQINEKLFF.

Remarks on this clone: Other DNA sequences in this specimen translate into the identical CDR3. The V gene is TRBV9, the J gene TRBJ2-5, with 12 bases identical to TRBD2. This CDR3 is built from 16 residues. V lost 0 bases to trimming and J lost 2 bases; unmatched junction nucleotides: 2. Germline values: CDR1 SGDLS, CDR2 YYNGEE. The CDR3 sequence: CASSVATSGGQETQYF. The DNA for the CDR3 is TGTGCCAGCAGCGTAGCGACTAGCGGGGGACAAGAGACCCAGTACTTC.

The sample holds a few counts of this clone. The V gene is TRBV7-2, the J gene TRBJ2-3; 12 bases fit TRBD2. Germline trimming cut 5 bases from V and 2 bases from J; bases unmatched to any gene: 5. The CDR3 spans 16 residues. In germline, CDR1 is SGHTA, CDR2 FQGNSA. CDR3 region: CASSGRLAGATDTQYF. Written as DNA, the CDR3 is TGTGCCAGCAGCGGGAGACTAGCGGGGGCCACAGATACGCAGTATTTT.

This chain connects TRBV7-9 to TRBJ1-1; D uncertain. CDR1 and CDR2 (germline): SEHNR, FQNEAQ (reference sequence). The CDR3 extends over 14 amino acids. The V end was cut by 5 bases, the J end by 11 bases, with 21 bases between. The CDR3 spells CASSRENQHLGAFF. In DNA form, the CDR3 reads TGTGCCAGCAGCCGGGAGAACCAACACCTCGGGGCTTTCTTT.

The chain uses TRBV2 and TRBJ1-6, with TRBD1 matching 8 bases. The V and J ends lost 6 bases and 9 bases, in that order; junction bases with no gene match: 10. Germline loops: CDR1 SNHLY, CDR2 FYNNEI. CDR3 length: 15 amino acids. The chain's CDR3 is CASRANTGGFSPLHF. The CDR3 DNA reads TGTGCCAGCAGGGCCAATACAGGGGGGTTTTCACCCCTCCACTTT.

The chain links TRBV12-5 to TRBJ1-2; TRBD1 matches 8 bases. Unmatched junction bases numbered 9, after V lost 1 base and J lost 8 bases. CDR1 and CDR2 (germline): LGHNT, FRNRAP. The CDR3 is 15 amino acids. The CDR3 nucleotides are TGTGCTAGTGGTTTGGCCACTGGACAGGGCCGAGGCTACACCTTC. As protein: CASGLATGQGRGYTF.

The rearrangement joins TRBV7-3 to TRBJ2-5, with 9 bases aligning to TRBD2. Trimming cost V 0 bases and J 5 bases; bases outside gene matches: 4. The germline CDR1 and CDR2 sequences are SGHTA and FQGTGA. The CDR3 contains 15 residues. The CDR3 loop reads CASSLTAGGGETQYF. For the CDR3, the DNA is TGTGCCAGCAGCTTAACAGCGGGGGGCGGTGAGACCCAGTACTTC.

The chain combines TRBV10-3 with TRBJ2-2; 9 nucleotides line up with TRBD1. CDR1 ENHRY and CDR2 SYGVKD come from the germline V gene. The CDR3 loop spans 14 amino acids. With V trimmed by 8 bases and J by 6 bases, 7 bases remained unmatched. CDR3 in amino acids: CAIGGQGLAGELFF. Written as DNA, the CDR3 is TGTGCCATCGGAGGACAGGGGCTTGCCGGGGAGCTGTTTTTT.

CDR3 sequence (DNA): TGCGCCAGCAGTATCAGTCCTAACTATGGCTACACCTTC. This encodes CASSISPNYGYTF. V and J are TRBV10-1 and TRBJ1-2; no clear D. The CDR3 length is 13 residues. Trimming removed 5 bases at V and 0 bases at J, with 7 bases between. Germline CDR1 reads WNHNN; CDR2 reads SYGVQD (reference sequence).

The CDR3 DNA follows: TGTGCCAGCAATCTAGGTTCTAACTATGGCTACACCTTC. As protein: CASNLGSNYGYTF. The chain combines TRBV6-5 with TRBJ1-2; D uncertain. The germline V gene has CDR1 MNHEY and CDR2 SVGAGI. V was cut by 7 bases and J by 0 bases, with 9 bases left in between. This CDR3 comprises 13 residues.

Only one count was recorded for this clone. CDR3 DNA sequence: TGCGCCAGCAGCTCCAGACAGGCCGGGAATGAAAAACTGTTTTTT. Encoded protein: CASSSRQAGNEKLFF. The genes are TRBV5-1 and TRBJ1-4; D is perhaps TRBD1 (6 bases). The CDR3 is 15 amino acids. In germline, CDR1 is SGHRS, CDR2 YFSETQ. The germline V and J ends were trimmed by 3 bases and 5 bases, with 14 bases remaining between them.

This clone was counted a single time. This chain connects TRBV9 to TRBJ1-6; D unresolved. The CDR3 has 15 amino acids. CDR1 is SGDLS and CDR2 is YYNGEE in the germline V gene. V dropped 0 bases and J dropped 10 bases, with 14 bases sitting between them. CDR3 bases: TGTGCCAGCAGCGTAGAGCTCGGGTCCCCATCACCCCTCCACTTT. Encoded protein: CASSVELGSPSPLHF.

The chain is built from TRBV19 and TRBJ1-5; D not certain. Trimming cost V 6 bases and J 0 bases, with 9 bases left between them. The CDR3 consists of 14 residues. Germline values: CDR1 LNHDA, CDR2 SQIVND (reference sequence). CDR3 DNA sequence: TGTGCCAGTAGGAGGGAATATAGCAATCAGCCCCAGCATTTT. It is translated as CASRREYSNQPQHF.

The chain links TRBV7-9 to TRBJ2-7; no definite D call. V lost 5 bases and J lost 6, with 20 bases in between. The CDR3 runs 15 residues. Germline CDR1 reads SEHNR; CDR2 reads FQNEAQ (reference sequence). CDR3 bases: TGTGCCAGCAGCGACGGTCCCTTCCAAGGCGGCGAGCAGTACTTC. Its translation: CASSDGPFQGGEQYF. The full variable domain, with the rest looked up from reference TRBV7-9 and TRBJ2-7, is DTGVSQNPRHKITKRGQNVTFRCDPISEHNRLYWYRQTLGQGPEFLTYFQNEAQLEKSRLLSDRFSAERPKGSFSTLEIQRTEQGDSAMYLCASSDGPFQGGEQYFGPGTRLTVT.

The rearrangement joins TRBV5-1 to TRBJ2-1; 7 positions agree with TRBD2. Germline CDR1 reads SGHRS; CDR2 reads YFSETQ. The trim removed 4 bases at V and 2 bases at J, leaving 15 bases unmatched. This CDR3 contains 18 residues. Here the CDR3 DNA reads TGCGCCAGCAGCCGCCGGGGAGGGTCCGAAAACCCCTACAATGAGCAGTTCTTC. As protein: CASSRRGGSENPYNEQFF.

The J gene is TRBJ1-2, the V gene TRBV6-5; TRBD1 agrees at 9 bases. The germline V gene encodes CDR1 MNHEY and CDR2 SVGAGI. With V trimmed by 8 bases and J by 2 bases, 3 bases remained unmatched. The CDR3 runs to 13 residues. The CDR3 here is CASDGTGNYGYTF. CDR3 coding DNA: TGTGCCAGCGACGGGACAGGGAACTATGGCTACACCTTC.